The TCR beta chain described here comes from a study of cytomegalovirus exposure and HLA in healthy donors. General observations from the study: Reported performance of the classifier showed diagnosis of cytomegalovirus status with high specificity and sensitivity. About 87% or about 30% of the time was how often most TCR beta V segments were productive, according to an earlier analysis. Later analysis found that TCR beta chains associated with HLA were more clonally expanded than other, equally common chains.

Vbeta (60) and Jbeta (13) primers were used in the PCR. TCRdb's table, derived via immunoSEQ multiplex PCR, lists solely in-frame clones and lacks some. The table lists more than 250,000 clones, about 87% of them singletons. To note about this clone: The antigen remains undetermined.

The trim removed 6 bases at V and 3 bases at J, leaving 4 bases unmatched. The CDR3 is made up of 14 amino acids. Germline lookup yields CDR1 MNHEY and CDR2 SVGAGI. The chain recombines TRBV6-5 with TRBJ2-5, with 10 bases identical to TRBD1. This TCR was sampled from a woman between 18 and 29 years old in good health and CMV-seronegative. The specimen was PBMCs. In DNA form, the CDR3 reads TGTGCCAGCAGCCGAGGGACAGGGGAAGAGACCCAGTACTTC. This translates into CASSRGTGEETQYF.